This T cell receptor beta chain was observed in a study of CD8 T cells in Susac syndrome. The CDR3 loop spans 13 amino acids. The J segment lost 9 bases and the V segment lost 8 bases, leaving 6 bases of the junction unmatched. Germline values: CDR1 MNHNS, CDR2 SASEGT. RNA in amounts of about 0.5 to 1 ug was reverse transcribed with random hexamers. Across 54 Vbeta and 13 Jbeta, immunoSEQ multiplex PCR amplified TCR beta CDR3. TCRdb passed the immunoSEQ multiplex PCR reads through MiXCR, listing each CDR3 protein once. The repertoire has 50,000 to 65,000 distinct CDR3 sequences, more than 90% of them found once; the top ten carry roughly 0.2%. CD8+ and CD4+ blood T cells underwent TCR beta sequencing. Healthy donors, matched for age and sex, constituted the control group. FACS was used to enrich TEMRA cells, whereas the CD8+ and CD4+ T cells were obtained by negative isolation.

This TCR derives from a human donor in good health. This chain uses TRBV6-1 with TRBJ1-6; 8 bases are a match to TRBD1. The specimen sequenced was CD8+ T cells from PBMCs. CDR3 coding DNA: TGTGCCAGCCTGGACAGGGAGGGTTCACCCCTCCACTTT. Translated: CASLDREGSPLHF.